This T cell receptor beta chain was obtained from a study of shared clonotypes between healthy human individuals. J was trimmed by 3 bases and V by 2 bases; bases with no gene match: 2. The CDR3 totals 14 residues. From germline, CDR1 is SGDLS and CDR2 YYNGEE. The authors ran the assay at deep level. Once extracted for a subset, genomic DNA was divided evenly among several immunoSEQ plates. Tens of thousands of T cell genomes, or 250 to 300 ng DNA, went into replicate PCRs of unsorted PBMC. Profiled with immunoSEQ multiplex PCR; TCRdb holds only in-frame clones, not every one. The repertoire consists of 550,000 to 600,000 clones, with roughly 72% occurring once and the leading ten covering about 11%.

The TCR was taken from a woman aged 40 to 55 in good health. Some clones in this sample may be carry-over from other donors' samples. The sample consisted of PBMCs. The chain couples TRBV9 to TRBJ2-1; 7 bases match TRBD2. For the CDR3, the DNA is TGTGCCAGCAGCGTCCTAGCGGACTACAATGAGCAGTTCTTC. Translation: CASSVLADYNEQFF. The full variable domain, completed using reference TRBV9 and TRBJ2-1, is DSGVTQTPKHLITATGQRVTLRCSPRSGDLSVYWYQQSLDQGLQFLIQYYNGEERAKGNILERFSAQQFPDLHSELNLSSLELGDSALYFCASSVLADYNEQFFGPGTRLTVL.